These 32 T cell receptor beta chains came from one sample sequenced in a study of blood T cells in healthy people across ages. Sample-barcoded 5' priming and a J-beta primer mix drove a second PCR of roughly 6 to 12 cycles. TCRdb used MiXCR to reprocess the 5' RACE reads, holding one entry per CDR3 protein. The repertoire consists of approximately 800,000 distinct CDR3 sequences, with roughly three fifths occurring once and the leading ten covering around a quarter. Material for sequencing was blood. The receptors stem from a man between 40 and 49 years old in good health.

CDR3 DNA sequence: TGTGCCAGCAGCCCCCAATACCACACCAATGAGCAGTTCTTC. Protein sequence: CASSPQYHTNEQFF. V gene TRBV3-1 combines with J gene TRBJ2-1; D unresolved. V lost 4 bases and J 6 bases, leaving 13 bases between the germline ends. Germline loops: CDR1 LGHDT, CDR2 YNNKEL (reference sequence). The CDR3 sequence is 14 residues long.

The gene calls are TRBV28 and TRBJ2-3; D is ambiguous. The germline V and J ends were trimmed by 9 bases and 0 bases, with 10 bases remaining between them. The germline CDR1 and CDR2 sequences are MDHEN and SYDVKM. The CDR3 runs to 13 residues. The CDR3 sequence: CASQRASTDTQYF. CDR3 nucleotides: TGTGCCAGTCAACGAGCTAGCACAGATACGCAGTATTTT.

The CDR3 sequence is CASSVSLARDTQYF. CDR3 nucleotide sequence: TGCGCCAGCAGCGTTAGTCTCGCCCGAGATACGCAGTATTTT. V gene TRBV5-1 combines with J gene TRBJ2-3; D unresolved. This CDR3 region has 14 residues. Germline values: CDR1 SGHRS, CDR2 YFSETQ. V lost 4 bases to trimming and J lost 5 bases, with 14 bases between them.

The rearrangement uses TRBV28 and TRBJ2-7, with 7 positions matching TRBD1. Unmatched junction bases numbered 9, after V lost 3 bases and J lost 7 bases. From germline, CDR1 is MDHEN and CDR2 SYDVKM. This CDR3 comprises 14 residues. For the CDR3, the DNA is TGTGCCAGCAGTTTGGGACAGCCTTGGAGGGAGCAGTACTTC. Protein product: CASSLGQPWREQYF.

The rearrangement joins TRBV7-8 to TRBJ2-1; 9 bases are a match to TRBD2. Germline lookup yields CDR1 SGHVS and CDR2 FQNEAQ. The length of the CDR3 is 16 residues. J was trimmed by 14 bases and V by 2 bases; bases with no gene match: 16. The CDR3 is CASSLLVGDSGSGKFF. In DNA, the CDR3 is TGTGCCAGCAGCTTACTTGTAGGGGATAGCGGGAGTGGGAAGTTCTTC. Together with reference TRBV7-8 and TRBJ2-1, the CDR3 gives the full variable domain: GAGVSQSPRYKVAKRGQDVALRCDPISGHVSLFWYQQALGQGPEFLTYFQNEAQLDKSGLPSDRFFAERPEGSVSTLKIQRTQQEDSAVYLCASSLLVGDSGSGKFFGPGTRLTVL.

Comments on this clonotype: This may arise from a read error, as a much more abundant clone is one base away. This chain joins TRBV25-1 and TRBJ2-7, with D hard to call. The DNA matches TRBJ2-5 better at its end, which makes the J call doubtful. From germline, CDR1 is MGHDK and CDR2 SYGVNS. The CDR3 length is 11 residues. The CDR3 region is CALGPQGTQYF. The CDR3 DNA follows: TGTGCCCTGGGTCCCCAAGGGACCCAGTACTTC.

The gene calls are TRBV20-1 and TRBJ2-7; 11 positions match TRBD2. The closer fit of TRBJ2-5 to the DNA end suggests the J call may be wrong. There are 16 residues in the CDR3. The germline gives CDR1 DFQATT, CDR2 SNEGSKA (reference sequence). CDR3 DNA sequence: TGCAGTGCTAGAAACATAGCGGGAGGGCTTAAGGAGACCCAGTACTTC. Translated, it gives CSARNIAGGLKETQYF.

The CDR3 reads CASSPTGTEGEKLFF. CDR3 coding DNA: TGTGCCAGCAGCCCAACAGGCACCGAGGGAGAAAAACTGTTTTTT. This chain connects TRBV7-2 to TRBJ1-4; TRBD1 might be the D (5 bases). Trimming stripped 5 bases from V and 8 bases from J, with 18 bases between. Per the germline V gene, CDR1 is SGHTA and CDR2 is FQGNSA. The CDR3 length is 15 residues.

This clonotype was seen just once. The V gene is TRBV20-1, the J gene TRBJ1-1; D gene uncertain. From germline, CDR1 is DFQATT and CDR2 SNEGSKA (reference sequence). The CDR3 sequence is 12 residues long. Trimming stripped 3 bases from V and 5 bases from J, with 10 bases between. Here the CDR3 DNA reads TGCAGTGCTAGGACGTTTGGGACTGAAGCTTTCTTT. Translating it yields CSARTFGTEAFF.

The chain recombines TRBV7-3 with TRBJ2-5; D may correspond to TRBD1 or TRBD2 (5 bases each). Between the trimmed V and J ends, which lost 5 bases and 5 bases, there was a span of 15 bases. The CDR3 sequence is 14 residues long. Germline-derived CDR1 and CDR2 are SGHTA and FQGTGA. CDR3 in DNA: TGTGCCAGCAGCGCGACCGGGGCCGGGGAGACCCAGTACTTC. Protein sequence: CASSATGAGETQYF.

The chain combines TRBV7-2 with TRBJ2-1; weak D call: TRBD1 (6 bases). CDR1 and CDR2 from the germline V gene are SGHTA and FQGNSA. The ends were cut back, 1 base at V and 6 bases at J, with 13 bases in the middle. The CDR3 totals 15 residues. The CDR3 region has the DNA TGTGCCAGCAGCTTAGTACAGGGCCCACCCAATGAGCAGTTCTTC. Translation gives CASSLVQGPPNEQFF.

V is TRBV5-4 and J is TRBJ2-7; 8 bases agree with TRBD1. The V gene end was trimmed by 0 bases and the J gene end by 6 bases; junction bases not matched to a gene: 5. Germline CDR1 and CDR2: SGHNT and YYREEE (reference sequence). The CDR3 totals 14 residues. The CDR3 sequence: CASSLGTGPLEQYF. The CDR3 DNA sequence: TGTGCCAGCAGCTTGGGGACAGGGCCTCTCGAGCAGTACTTC.

This clonotype has only a few counts. At one end the junction does not follow the germline gene, possibly because of a read error. The V call is TRBV20-1, the J call TRBJ2-7; TRBD1 or TRBD2 may be the D gene (5 bases each). The CDR3 spans 11 residues. Germline-derived CDR1 and CDR2 are DFQATT and SNEGSKA (reference sequence). CDR3 protein: CSARGEYEQYF. The CDR3 region has the DNA TGCAGTGCCAGAGGGGAATACGAGCAGTACTTC.

The CDR3 sequence: CASSALGSPLHF. DNA for the CDR3: TGTGCCAGCAGTGCTCTTGGTTCACCCCTCCACTTT. The J gene is TRBJ1-6, the V gene TRBV25-1; D not certain. This CDR3 comprises 12 residues. CDR1 is MGHDK and CDR2 is SYGVNS in the germline V gene. V was cut by 4 bases and J by 9 bases, with 7 bases left in between.

The chain combines TRBV7-9 with TRBJ2-1; 8 bases are a match to TRBD2. The V gene end was trimmed by 1 base and the J gene end by 8 bases; junction bases not matched to a gene: 7. CDR3 length equals 15 residues. Germline CDR1 reads SEHNR; CDR2 reads FQNEAQ (reference sequence). The CDR3: CASSLDGRAWDEQFF. CDR3 DNA sequence: TGTGCCAGCAGCTTAGACGGGAGGGCTTGGGATGAGCAGTTCTTC.

This chain connects TRBV29-1 to TRBJ2-3; 9 nucleotides agree with TRBD2. The V segment lost 4 bases and the J segment 3 bases; nucleotides outside the gene matches: 5. Per germline, CDR1 SQVTM and CDR2 ANQGSEA. The CDR3 loop spans 14 amino acids. The CDR3 loop reads CSVVAGVTTDTQYF. CDR3 bases: TGCAGCGTTGTAGCGGGGGTGACGACAGATACGCAGTATTTT.

The chain combines TRBV4-3 with TRBJ2-2; D may be TRBD1 (6 bases). The germline V and J ends were trimmed by 3 bases and 5 bases, with 13 bases remaining between them. The CDR3 runs to 15 residues. Germline CDR1 LGHNA, CDR2 YSLEER. This CDR3 reads CASSQSTTGTGELFF. CDR3 coding DNA: TGCGCCAGCAGCCAGAGTACGACAGGTACCGGGGAGCTGTTTTTT.

This clonotype was picked up a small number of times. The chain employs TRBV20-1 and TRBJ2-5; tentative D call: TRBD2 (5 bases). Gene TRBJ2-7 matches the end of the DNA better, so the J call may be wrong. The germline CDR1 and CDR2 sequences are DFQATT and SNEGSKA (reference sequence). This CDR3 has 14 residues. The CDR3 sequence is CSARVGNGGYEQYF. The CDR3 DNA sequence: TGCAGTGCTAGAGTGGGGAATGGAGGCTACGAGCAGTACTTC.

The V and J genes are TRBV6-6 and TRBJ2-7; D could derive from TRBD1 or TRBD2 (5 bases each). Deletions cut 5 bases from V and 12 bases from J, with 14 bases between. This CDR3 is 11 amino acids long. Germline V gene lookup returns CDR1 MNHNY and CDR2 SVGAGI (reference sequence). CDR3 region: CASSGGIEAYF. CDR3 DNA sequence: TGTGCCAGCAGTGGGGGTATAGAAGCGTACTTC.

V usage is TRBV12-5 and J usage is TRBJ2-1; 9 nucleotides match TRBD2. The CDR3 length is 18 residues. The ends lost 0 bases at V and 5 bases at J; junction bases unmatched: 11. CDR1 LGHNT and CDR2 FRNRAP come from the germline V gene. CDR3 bases: TGTGCTAGTGGTTTGGTACTAGAGGCTAGCGGGGACGACAATGAGCAGTTCTTC. It is translated as CASGLVLEASGDDNEQFF.

This clonotype was seen only a few times. This chain joins TRBV29-1 and TRBJ2-3; the D gene could be TRBD1 or TRBD2 (5 bases each). Per germline, CDR1 SQVTM and CDR2 ANQGSEA. V shed 7 bases and J shed 0 bases, with 14 bases lying between them. This CDR3 comprises 14 residues. The CDR3 here is CSAEGRTSTDTQYF. Written as DNA, the CDR3 is TGCAGCGCCGAGGGGCGAACTAGCACAGATACGCAGTATTTT.

The chain employs TRBV15 and TRBJ1-4; D gene unclear. Germline assignment: CDR1 LNHNV and CDR2 YYDKDF (reference sequence). V was pared by 9 bases and J by 0 bases, with 26 bases between. The CDR3 has 19 residues. CDR3 in amino acids: CATKSGPGRARATNEKLFF. Here the CDR3 DNA reads TGTGCCACAAAATCCGGACCGGGAAGGGCTCGGGCAACTAATGAAAAACTGTTTTTT.

This clonotype was counted a few times. The chain joins TRBV29-1 to TRBJ2-6, with a possible D match to TRBD1 (5 bases). CDR1 is SQVTM, CDR2 ANQGSEA, per germline. The V end lost 6 bases, the J end lost 0 bases, and 9 bases lay between the germline ends. This CDR3 has 14 residues. CDR3 protein: CSVSRGSGANVLTF. The CDR3 nucleotides are TGCAGCGTGTCTAGGGGCTCTGGGGCCAACGTCCTGACTTTC.

CDR3: CASSPDVVVGGYTF. As DNA, the CDR3 is TGTGCCAGCAGCCCGGACGTAGTAGTGGGTGGCTACACCTTC. The gene calls are TRBV7-9 and TRBJ1-2; no reliable D call. Germline CDR1 and CDR2: SEHNR and FQNEAQ (reference sequence). This CDR3 has 14 residues. V shed 5 bases and J shed 7 bases, with 17 bases lying between them.

This clonotype has only a few counts. The chain links TRBV12-3 or TRBV12-4 to TRBJ2-3; D gene ambiguous. The CDR3 is made up of 13 amino acids. Between the trimmed V and J ends, which lost 3 bases and 4 bases, there was a span of 8 bases. Written as DNA, the CDR3 is TGTGCCAGCAGTTTTAGGCAAGCAGATACGCAGTATTTT. This encodes CASSFRQADTQYF.

The V call is TRBV9, the J call TRBJ2-3; D remains ambiguous. CDR3 size: 12 residues. The germline V gene encodes CDR1 SGDLS and CDR2 YYNGEE. Trimming removed 3 bases at V and 3 bases at J, with 5 bases between. The CDR3 loop reads CASSGATDTQYF. CDR3 nucleotides: TGTGCCAGCAGCGGTGCTACAGATACGCAGTATTTT.

This clonotype has only a few counts. The chain recombines TRBV6-5 with TRBJ1-2; tentatively, D is TRBD1 (5 bases). The CDR3 covers 13 residues. Germline CDR1 is MNHEY and CDR2 is SVGAGI. V was cut by 5 bases and J by 2 bases, with 9 bases left in between. In DNA form, the CDR3 reads TGTGCCAGCAGTCCGGGACTCAACTATGGCTACACCTTC. It encodes CASSPGLNYGYTF.

This chain connects TRBV2 to TRBJ1-5; D is unresolved. The V gene lost 8 bases and the J gene lost 0 bases, with 17 bases spanning the gap. The CDR3 runs 16 residues. Germline CDR1 is SNHLY and CDR2 is FYNNEI. CDR3 protein: CASERQTQYSNQPQHF. In nucleotides, the CDR3 is TGTGCCAGCGAACGGCAGACACAATATAGCAATCAGCCCCAGCATTTT.

This chain joins TRBV27 and TRBJ1-1; unclear D gene. This CDR3 is built from 13 residues. V was clipped by 4 bases and J by 5 bases, with 11 bases between them. Germline V gives CDR1 MNHEY, CDR2 SMNVEV (reference sequence). CDR3 protein: CASSSTSGTEAFF. CDR3 bases: TGTGCCAGCAGTTCGACCTCCGGGACTGAAGCTTTCTTT.

The genes are TRBV4-1 and TRBJ2-1, with 8 bases identical to TRBD2. V shed 1 base, J shed 4 bases, and the junction held 6 bases outside the gene matches. Germline CDR1 and CDR2: MGHRA and YSYEKL. This CDR3 contains 16 residues. The CDR3 region is CASSQVWPSGYNEQFF. The CDR3 DNA reads as TGCGCCAGCAGCCAAGTGTGGCCTAGCGGGTACAATGAGCAGTTCTTC.

In this sample, this clonotype turned up a few times. This rearrangement joins TRBV7-9 to TRBJ1-2; TRBD1 might be the D (6 bases). The CDR3 extends over 17 amino acids. Trimming took 5 bases from V and 5 from J, leaving 24 bases between them. Per germline, CDR1 SEHNR and CDR2 FQNEAQ (reference sequence). DNA of the CDR3: TGTGCCAGCAGCAAGGGGGGTACCGGGACTAGGGAGTATGGCTACACCTTC. This sequence encodes CASSKGGTGTREYGYTF.

The chain is built from TRBV20-1 and TRBJ2-7; D possibly corresponds to TRBD1 (5 bases). Trimming pared 2 bases from V and 1 base from J, leaving 12 bases between. The CDR3 is 14 amino acids. CDR1 and CDR2 from the germline V gene are DFQATT and SNEGSKA (reference sequence). CDR3 sequence (DNA): TGCAGTGCTAGAACAGGAAAGGGTTCCTACGAGCAGTACTTC. Its translation: CSARTGKGSYEQYF.